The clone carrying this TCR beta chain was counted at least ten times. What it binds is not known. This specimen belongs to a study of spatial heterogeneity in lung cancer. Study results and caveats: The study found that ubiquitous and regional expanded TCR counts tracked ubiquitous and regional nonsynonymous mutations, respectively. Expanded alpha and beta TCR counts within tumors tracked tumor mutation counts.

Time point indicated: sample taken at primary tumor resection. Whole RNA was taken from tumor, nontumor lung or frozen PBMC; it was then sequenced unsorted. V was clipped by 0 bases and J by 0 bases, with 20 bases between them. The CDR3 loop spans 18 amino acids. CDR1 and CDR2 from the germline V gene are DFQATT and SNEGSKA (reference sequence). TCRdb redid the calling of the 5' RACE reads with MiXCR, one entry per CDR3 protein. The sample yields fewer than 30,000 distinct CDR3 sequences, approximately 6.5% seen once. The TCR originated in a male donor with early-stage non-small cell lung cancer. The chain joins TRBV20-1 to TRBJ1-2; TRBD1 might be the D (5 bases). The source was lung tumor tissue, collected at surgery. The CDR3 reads CSARDIQGDVGANYGYTF. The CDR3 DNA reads TGCAGTGCTAGAGATATCCAGGGAGATGTCGGAGCTAACTATGGCTACACCTTC.